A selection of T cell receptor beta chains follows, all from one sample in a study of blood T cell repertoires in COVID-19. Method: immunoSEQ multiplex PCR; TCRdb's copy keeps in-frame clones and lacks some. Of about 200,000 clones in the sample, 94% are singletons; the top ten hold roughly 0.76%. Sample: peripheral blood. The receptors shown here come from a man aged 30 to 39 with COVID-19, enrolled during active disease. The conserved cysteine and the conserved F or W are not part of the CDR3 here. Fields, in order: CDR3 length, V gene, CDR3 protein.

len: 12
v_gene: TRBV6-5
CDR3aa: ASTLDGQGRKQY

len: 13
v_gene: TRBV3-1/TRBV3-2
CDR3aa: ASSQDSTGYQPQH

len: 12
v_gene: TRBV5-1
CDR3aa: ASSQGQTGNTIY

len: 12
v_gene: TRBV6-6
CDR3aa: ASRTGDGNQPQH

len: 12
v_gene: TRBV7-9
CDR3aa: ASSQRTGRTEAF

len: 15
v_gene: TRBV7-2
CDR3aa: ASSFVSGGLSYNEQF

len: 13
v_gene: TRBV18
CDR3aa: ASSPSGQGVETQY

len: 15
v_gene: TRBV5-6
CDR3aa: ASSLGQGGLANQPQH

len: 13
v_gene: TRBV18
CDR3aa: ASSPGGLINQPQH

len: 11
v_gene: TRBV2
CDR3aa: ASSRGQGYEQY

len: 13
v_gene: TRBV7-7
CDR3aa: ASSVGQSNTGELF